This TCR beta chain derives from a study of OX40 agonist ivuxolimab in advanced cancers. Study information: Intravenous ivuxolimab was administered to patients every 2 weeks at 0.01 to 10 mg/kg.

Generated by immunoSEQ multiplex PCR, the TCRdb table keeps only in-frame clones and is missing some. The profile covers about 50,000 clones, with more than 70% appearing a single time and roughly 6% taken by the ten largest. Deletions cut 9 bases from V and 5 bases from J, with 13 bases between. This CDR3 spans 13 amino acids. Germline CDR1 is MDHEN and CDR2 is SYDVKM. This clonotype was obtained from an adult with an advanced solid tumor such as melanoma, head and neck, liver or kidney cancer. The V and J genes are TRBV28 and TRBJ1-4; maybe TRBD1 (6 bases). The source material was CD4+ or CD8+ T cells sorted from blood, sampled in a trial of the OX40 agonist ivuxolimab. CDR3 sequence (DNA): TGTGCCAGTACGGGACACGGAAATGAAAAACTGTTTTTT. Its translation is CASTGHGNEKLFF. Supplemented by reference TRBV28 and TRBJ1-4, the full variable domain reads DVKVTQSSRYLVKRTGEKVFLECVQDMDHENMFWYRQDPGLGLRLIYFSYDVKMKEKGDIPEGYSVSREKKERFSLILESASTNQTSMYLCASTGHGNEKLFFGSGTQLSVL.